This TCR beta chain was sequenced for a study of blood T cell repertoires in COVID-19. Enrollees, roughly 18 to 90 years old, lived in 20 to 25 US areas. Participant-reported clinical history was the basis for cohort assignment. In Cohort 3, a recovered donor had either two negative PCRs, clearance, or symptom resolution. Germline loops: CDR1 SGHRS, CDR2 YFSETQ. With 2 bases removed from V and 3 bases from J, the gap between germline ends came to 11 bases. This CDR3 spans 14 amino acids. Only in-frame clones appear in the TCRdb table, and some are missing; sequencing was by immunoSEQ multiplex PCR. This sample has under 250,000 clones; around 80% occur once, and the top ten carry under 2%.

V usage is TRBV5-1 and J usage is TRBJ1-2, with D unclear. The sequence was obtained from a man aged 60-69 years who had recovered from COVID-19. The sequenced sample consisted of PBMCs or T cells enriched from blood (not recorded which). As DNA, the CDR3 is TGCGCCAGCAGCTTACCTGAGGGCTACTATGGCTACACCTTC. Its translation is CASSLPEGYYGYTF.